Following are 21 T cell receptor beta chains from one sample sequenced in a study of shared clonotypes between healthy human individuals (dated by TCRdb to 2018 to 2021). The protocol used for the library was the immunoSEQ multiplex PCR assay. TCRdb provides this immuneACCESS table in a form limited to in-frame rearrangements. Some clones are lacking; in checked studies, under half of them reflect an unresolved V gene, and why the rest are absent is not known. The sample yields some 360,000 clones; less than 75% were counted once. The ten largest clones capture less than 11% of the sample. The sample consisted of memory CD4+ T cells sorted from blood. Per the publication, the cell subset or site label means: CD45RA-negative fraction. The receptors shown here come from a man younger than 45 in good health.

This clone was recorded many times. This chain connects TRBV6-8 to TRBJ1-3, with D uncertain. Germline-derived CDR1 and CDR2 are MNHGY and SAAAGT. V lost 8 bases and J 0 bases, leaving 17 bases between the germline ends. The CDR3 runs 16 residues. The CDR3 DNA follows: TGTGCCAGCCGATTTCCGGACCGTCTCTCTGGAAACACCATATATTTT. Amino acid sequence: CASRFPDRLSGNTIYF.

The chain joins TRBV7-2 to TRBJ1-4, with D perhaps matching TRBD1 (5 bases). V was trimmed by 5 bases and J by 6 bases, leaving 16 bases between them. The CDR3 has 15 amino acids. Germline V CDR1 and CDR2: SGHTA, FQGNSA. The CDR3 spells CASSRRRDGDEKLFF. Here the CDR3 DNA reads TGTGCCAGCAGCCGCCGCCGGGACGGTGATGAAAAACTGTTTTTT.

The chain combines TRBV27 with TRBJ2-1; 7 nucleotides align to TRBD1. The CDR3 covers 17 residues. Trimming cost V 5 bases and J 0 bases; bases outside gene matches: 10. Germline CDR1 and CDR2: MNHEY and SMNVEV (reference sequence). The DNA for the CDR3 is TGTGCCAGCAGTCGCGGCAGGGGACAGAGCTCCTACAATGAGCAGTTCTTC. Amino acids: CASSRGRGQSSYNEQFF.

This chain links TRBV4-3 with TRBJ2-1; 9 bases line up with TRBD2. The CDR3 runs to 18 residues. In germline, CDR1 is LGHNA, CDR2 YSLEER. V lost 3 bases to trimming and J lost 6 bases; unmatched junction nucleotides: 15. The CDR3 nucleotides read TGCGCCAGCAGCCAGAACCGATTAGCGGGAGAACTCGTCAATGAGCAGTTCTTC. Its protein product is CASSQNRLAGELVNEQFF.

V is TRBV5-1 and J is TRBJ1-1; TRBD1 might be the D (6 bases). V was clipped by 4 bases and J by 1 base, with 8 bases between them. Germline values: CDR1 SGHRS, CDR2 YFSETQ. The CDR3 length is 13 residues. The CDR3 region is CASSRGQNTEAFF. The CDR3 bases are TGCGCCAGCAGCCGGGGACAGAACACTGAAGCTTTCTTT.

The chain uses TRBV27 and TRBJ2-1; the match to TRBD2 covers 14 bases. Trimming at V came to 6 bases and at J to 9 bases, leaving 16 bases not matched to a gene. The CDR3 spans 18 residues. CDR1 is MNHEY and CDR2 is SMNVEV in the germline V gene (reference sequence). Written as DNA, the CDR3 is TGTGCCAGCAGCCGGGATCGACCGGGACTAGCGGGAGTTGGTGAGCAGTTCTTC. Encoded protein: CASSRDRPGLAGVGEQFF.

V gene TRBV2 combines with J gene TRBJ2-7; D is perhaps TRBD2 (7 bases). This CDR3 comprises 14 residues. Germline CDR1 SNHLY, CDR2 FYNNEI. Between the trimmed V and J ends, which lost 4 bases and 2 bases, there was a span of 12 bases. The CDR3, as DNA: TGTGCCAGCAGTGGGCTCGGGGGGCCCTACGAGCAGTACTTC. Translated: CASSGLGGPYEQYF.

The rearrangement uses TRBV28 and TRBJ1-4; a possible D gene is TRBD1 (5 bases). Germline values: CDR1 MDHEN, CDR2 SYDVKM. The CDR3 is 17 amino acids. V lost 5 bases and J lost 5, with 21 bases in between. In nucleotides, the CDR3 is TGTGCCAGCAGTCCAACAGGATTGGTTGGTCGAAATGAAAAACTGTTTTTT. Its protein is CASSPTGLVGRNEKLFF.

This clone was recorded a few times. The J gene is TRBJ2-1, the V gene TRBV14; 7 nucleotides line up with TRBD1. Looked up from germline, CDR1 is SGHDN and CDR2 is FVKESK. The ends lost 5 bases at V and 6 bases at J; junction bases unmatched: 10. This CDR3 contains 15 residues. CDR3 sequence (DNA): TGTGCCAGCAGCAAGACGGGACAGATAACCAATGAGCAGTTCTTC. The encoded protein is CASSKTGQITNEQFF. Full variable domain (outside the CDR3, taken from reference TRBV14 and TRBJ2-1): EAGVTQFPSHSVIEKGQTVTLRCDPISGHDNLYWYRRVMGKEIKFLLHFVKESKQDESGMPNNRFLAERTGGTYSTLKVQPAELEDSGVYFCASSKTGQITNEQFFGPGTRLTVL.

This chain uses TRBV18 with TRBJ1-2; tentatively, D is TRBD1 (6 bases). V lost 3 bases and J 3 bases, leaving 20 bases between the germline ends. Per the germline V gene, CDR1 is KGHSH and CDR2 is LQKENI. This CDR3 spans 17 amino acids. This CDR3 is CASSPAGLGGVDYGYTF. The CDR3 DNA is TGTGCCAGCTCACCCGCCGGTTTGGGGGGCGTAGACTATGGCTACACCTTC.

J is TRBJ1-1 and V is TRBV30; D is unclear. Germline CDR1 is GTSNPN and CDR2 is SVGIG (reference sequence). V dropped 7 bases and J dropped 7 bases, with 13 bases sitting between them. The CDR3 totals 11 residues. CDR3 in DNA: TGTGCCTCCTCGCCGGAATATGAAGCTTTCTTT. Its protein product is CASSPEYEAFF.

This chain links TRBV6-1 with TRBJ1-1; 8 bases are shared with TRBD1. The CDR3 has 16 residues. V dropped 4 bases and J dropped 3; count of bases not matched to a gene: 10. CDR1 is MNHNS, CDR2 SASEGT, per germline. CDR3 residues: CASSAPRTGIDTEAFF. CDR3 nucleotides: TGTGCCAGCAGTGCCCCTAGGACAGGGATTGACACTGAAGCTTTCTTT.

The V and J genes are TRBV10-2 and TRBJ2-2; tentatively, D is TRBD1 (6 bases). The CDR3 length is 14 residues. The V and J ends lost 8 bases and 5 bases respectively, with 15 bases between them. Germline loops: CDR1 WSHSY, CDR2 SAAADI. The CDR3 region is CASVVDRTTGELFF. The CDR3 DNA sequence: TGCGCCAGCGTCGTGGACAGAACGACCGGGGAGCTGTTTTTT.

The chain is built from TRBV19 and TRBJ2-6; D is uncertain. Per the germline V gene, CDR1 is LNHDA and CDR2 is SQIVND (reference sequence). V lost 2 bases and J lost 4, with 3 bases in between. This CDR3 comprises 13 residues. Written as DNA, the CDR3 is TGTGCCAGTAGTATATTAGGGGCCAACGTCCTGACTTTC. Its protein is CASSILGANVLTF.

This rearrangement joins TRBV5-1 to TRBJ2-5; 10 bases map to TRBD1. CDR1 SGHRS and CDR2 YFSETQ come from the germline V gene. Germline trimming cut 3 bases from V and 5 bases from J; bases unmatched to any gene: 7. CDR3 length: 15 amino acids. Written as DNA, the CDR3 is TGCGCCAGCAGCTCGGGGACAGGGGTTTGGGAGACCCAGTACTTC. Its translation is CASSSGTGVWETQYF.

The chain employs TRBV6-5 and TRBJ2-3, with a weak D call TRBD2 (5 bases). This CDR3 has 14 amino acids. V lost 4 bases and J 3 bases, leaving 11 bases between the germline ends. CDR1 and CDR2 (germline): MNHEY, SVGAGI. The CDR3 reads CASSSAGITDTQYF. The CDR3 DNA sequence: TGTGCCAGCAGTTCCGCGGGCATAACAGATACGCAGTATTTT.

This chain joins TRBV5-6 and TRBJ2-1, with a tentative D call TRBD2 (6 bases). Trimming removed 1 base at V and 1 base at J, with 12 bases between. The V gene's germline CDR1 is SGHDT and CDR2 YYEEEE. The CDR3 has 16 amino acids. The DNA of the CDR3 is TGTGCCAGCAGCTTGAGTAGCGGATTGTCCTACAATGAGCAGTTCTTC. This encodes CASSLSSGLSYNEQFF.

The rearrangement uses TRBV30 and TRBJ2-1; D ambiguous. V was shortened by 4 bases and J by 2 bases, with 9 bases between the two germline ends. The V gene's germline CDR1 is GTSNPN and CDR2 SVGIG (reference sequence). There are 13 residues in the CDR3. The CDR3 region is CAWTERPYNEQFF. In nucleotides, the CDR3 is TGTGCCTGGACCGAACGACCCTACAATGAGCAGTTCTTC.

The chain couples TRBV7-2 to TRBJ1-1, with no clear D. Germline V gene sequence: CDR1 SGHTA, CDR2 FQGNSA. The CDR3 sequence is 13 residues long. Trimming stripped 3 bases from V and 3 bases from J, with 8 bases between. Here the CDR3 reads CASSFESDTEAFF. As DNA, the CDR3 is TGTGCCAGCAGCTTCGAGTCGGACACTGAAGCTTTCTTT.

The chain links TRBV28 to TRBJ2-6; D is ambiguous. CDR3 length equals 15 residues. The germline V gene encodes CDR1 MDHEN and CDR2 SYDVKM. Trimming stripped 3 bases from V and 0 bases from J, with 6 bases between. CDR3 nucleotide sequence: TGTGCCAGCAGTTTTCTTGCCTCTGGGGCCAACGTCCTGACTTTC. It translates to CASSFLASGANVLTF.

This clone was found many times. Other DNA sequences in this sample translate to the same CDR3. This chain joins TRBV30 and TRBJ1-5; 7 bases fit TRBD1. Germline loops: CDR1 GTSNPN, CDR2 SVGIG (reference sequence). This CDR3 has 13 amino acids. V lost 1 base, J lost 5 bases, and 2 bases stayed unmatched. CDR3 amino acids: CAWSGQGDQPQHF. In nucleotides, the CDR3 is TGTGCCTGGAGTGGACAGGGCGATCAGCCCCAGCATTTT.